The present entry profiles one T cell receptor (beta chain) with its context. Antigen: not known. This record belongs to a study of T cell responses to AZD1222 COVID-19 vaccine. Study as a whole: Second-dose recipients at about 4 or about 12 weeks were treated as one pooled group.

Repertoires were generated with immunoSEQ multiplex PCR, while TCRdb's copy carries only in-frame clones and drops some. The data hold about 180,000 clones, with 88% observed a single time. Germline loops: CDR1 SGHNT, CDR2 YYREEE (reference sequence). The V end was cut by 4 bases, the J end by 1 base, with 11 bases between. CDR3 length: 14 amino acids. Whole-study results and caveats: Among the donors, most were white British and more were female, and clonal diversity was possibly underestimated.

The sequence was obtained from an adult in good health. V usage is TRBV5-4 and J usage is TRBJ2-5; D is ambiguous. Sequenced material: peripheral blood, taken on day 0 of AZD1222 vaccination. The CDR3 spells CASSPGRVQETQYF. The CDR3 nucleotides are TGTGCCAGCAGCCCCGGACGGGTCCAAGAGACCCAGTACTTC.